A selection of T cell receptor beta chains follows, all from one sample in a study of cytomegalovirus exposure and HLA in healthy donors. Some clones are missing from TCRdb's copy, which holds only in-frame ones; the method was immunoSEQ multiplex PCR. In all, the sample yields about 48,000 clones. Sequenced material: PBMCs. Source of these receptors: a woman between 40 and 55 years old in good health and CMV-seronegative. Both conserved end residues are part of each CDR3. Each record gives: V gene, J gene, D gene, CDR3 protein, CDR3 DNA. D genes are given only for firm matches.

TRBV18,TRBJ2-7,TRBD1,CASSPGDRGYEQYF,TGTGCCAGCTCACCAGGCGACAGGGGTTACGAGCAGTACTTC
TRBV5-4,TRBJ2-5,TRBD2,CASGTSGSGRETQYF,TGTGCCAGCGGGACTAGCGGGAGTGGGCGAGAGACCCAGTACTTC
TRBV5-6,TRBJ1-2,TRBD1,CASITTGGANYGYTF,TGTGCCAGCATCACCACAGGGGGCGCAAACTATGGCTACACCTTC
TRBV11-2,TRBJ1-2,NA,CASSPNSDGVYGYTF,TGTGCCAGCAGCCCCAATAGTGATGGAGTCTATGGCTACACCTTC
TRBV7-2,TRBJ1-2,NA,CASSLVNSQQYGYTF,TGTGCCAGCAGCTTAGTAAATTCACAGCAATATGGCTACACCTTC
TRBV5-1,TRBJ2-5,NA,CASSLVGRGVETQYF,TGCGCCAGCAGCTTGGTGGGCAGGGGGGTAGAGACCCAGTACTTC
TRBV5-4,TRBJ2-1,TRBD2,CASSVGTSGGAYNEQFF,TGTGCCAGCAGCGTGGGGACTAGCGGGGGGGCCTACAATGAGCAGTTCTTC
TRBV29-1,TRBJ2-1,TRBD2,CSVERPSGRIDNEQFF,TGCAGCGTTGAAAGGCCTAGCGGGAGGATCGACAATGAGCAGTTCTTC
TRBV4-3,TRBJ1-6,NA,CASSQERVSSYNSPLHF,TGCGCCAGCAGCCAAGAGAGGGTCAGCTCCTATAATTCACCCCTCCACTTT
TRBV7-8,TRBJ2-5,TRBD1,CASSLVQGETQYF,TGTGCCAGCAGCTTAGTACAGGGGGAGACCCAGTACTTC
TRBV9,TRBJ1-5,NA,CASSVGREGQPQHF,TGTGCCAGCAGCGTAGGCCGGGAGGGTCAGCCCCAGCATTTT
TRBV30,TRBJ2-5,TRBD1,CAWRMGTGCETQYF,TGTGCCTGGAGGATGGGGACAGGGTGCGAGACCCAGTACTTC
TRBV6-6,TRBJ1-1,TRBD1,CASSRGQGTAEAFF,TGTGCCAGCAGCAGAGGACAGGGCACCGCTGAAGCTTTCTTT
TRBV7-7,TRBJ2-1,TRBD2,CASSLVAGVSNEQFF,TGTGCTAGCAGCTTAGTAGCGGGAGTTTCGAATGAGCAGTTCTTC
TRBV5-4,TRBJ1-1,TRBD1,CASSFRDRGWNTEAFF,TGTGCCAGCAGCTTCCGGGACAGGGGATGGAACACTGAAGCTTTCTTT
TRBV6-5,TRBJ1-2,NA,CASSYSVSRGYTF,TGTGCCAGCAGTTACTCGGTCAGTCGTGGCTACACCTTC
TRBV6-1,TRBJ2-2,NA,CASSERRVTGRKVGELFF,TGTGCCAGCAGTGAAAGGCGGGTCACCGGGAGAAAGGTCGGGGAGCTGTTTTTT
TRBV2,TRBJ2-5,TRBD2,CASSEVLAGQETQYF,TGTGCCAGCAGTGAAGTCCTAGCGGGGCAAGAGACCCAGTACTTC
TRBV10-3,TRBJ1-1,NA,CAISESRDTEAFF,TGTGCCATCAGTGAGTCGCGGGACACTGAAGCTTTCTTT
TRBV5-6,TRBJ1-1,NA,CASSLTVGGVDTEAFF,TGTGCCAGCAGCTTGACGGTCGGGGGGGTCGACACTGAAGCTTTCTTT
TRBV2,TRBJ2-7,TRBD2,CASSGGLAEPYEQYF,TGTGCCAGCAGTGGAGGACTAGCGGAGCCCTACGAGCAGTACTTC
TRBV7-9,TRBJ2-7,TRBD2,CASSLALAGGHYEQYF,TGTGCCAGCAGCTTAGCGCTAGCGGGGGGGCACTACGAGCAGTACTTC
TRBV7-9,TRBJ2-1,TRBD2,CASSLRAPGKREIRNEQFF,TGTGCCAGCAGCTTAAGGGCACCCGGAAAGCGGGAGATTCGTAATGAGCAGTTCTTC
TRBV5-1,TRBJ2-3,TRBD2,CASSLVGLAGSTDKQYF,TGCGCCAGCAGCTTGGTGGGACTAGCGGGAAGCACAGATAAGCAGTATTTT
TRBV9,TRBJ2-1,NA,CASSVGMGAYNEQFF,TGTGCCAGCAGCGTAGGTATGGGAGCCTACAATGAGCAGTTCTTC
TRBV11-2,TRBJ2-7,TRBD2,CASSPSSGRAYEQYF,TGTGCCAGCAGCCCCTCTAGCGGGCGCGCCTACGAGCAGTACTTC
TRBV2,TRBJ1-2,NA,CASSEGQQGLGYGYTF,TGTGCCAGCAGTGAAGGACAGCAGGGGCTCGGGTATGGCTACACCTTC
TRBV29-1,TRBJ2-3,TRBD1,CSVGQGGVDTQYF,TGCAGCGTAGGACAGGGGGGGGTTGATACGCAGTATTTT
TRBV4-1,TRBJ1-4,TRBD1,CASSQQGAANEKLFF,TGCGCCAGCAGCCAACAGGGGGCGGCTAATGAAAAACTGTTTTTT
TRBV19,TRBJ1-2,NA,CASSIDGRGNYGYTF,TGTGCCAGTAGTATAGATGGTAGGGGGAACTATGGCTACACCTTC
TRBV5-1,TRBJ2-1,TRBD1,CASSSTGTGGFEQFF,TGCGCCAGCAGCAGTACCGGGACAGGGGGATTTGAGCAGTTCTTC
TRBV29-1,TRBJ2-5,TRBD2,CSVLAGGEETQYF,TGCAGCGTTCTAGCGGGAGGGGAGGAGACCCAGTACTTC
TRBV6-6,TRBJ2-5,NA,CASSAITGTQETQYF,TGTGCCAGCAGTGCGATCACCGGGACTCAAGAGACCCAGTACTTC
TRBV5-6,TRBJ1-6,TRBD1,CASSLVTGMSSYNSPLHF,TGTGCCAGCAGCTTGGTGACAGGGATGAGCTCCTATAATTCACCCCTCCACTTT
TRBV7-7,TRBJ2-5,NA,CASSLGQKETQYF,TGTGCTAGCAGCTTAGGACAGAAAGAGACCCAGTACTTC
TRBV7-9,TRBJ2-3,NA,CASSPLVPSTDTQYF,TGTGCCAGCAGCCCACTGGTCCCTAGCACAGATACGCAGTATTTT
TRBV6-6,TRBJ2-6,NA,CASSPRVSGANVLTF,TGTGCCAGCAGCCCCAGGGTAAGTGGGGCCAACGTCCTGACTTTC
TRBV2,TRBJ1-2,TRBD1,CASSSQGNYGYTF,TGTGCCAGCAGTTCACAGGGGAACTATGGCTACACCTTC
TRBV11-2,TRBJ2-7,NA,CASTAASPSYEQYF,TGTGCCAGCACCGCGGCCTCCCCCTCCTACGAGCAGTACTTC
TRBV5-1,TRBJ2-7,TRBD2,CASSPTGLALTYEQYF,TGCGCCAGCAGCCCCACGGGACTAGCGTTGACGTACGAGCAGTACTTC
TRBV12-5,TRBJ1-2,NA,CASGVGANYGYTF,TGTGCTAGTGGGGTGGGAGCTAACTATGGCTACACCTTC